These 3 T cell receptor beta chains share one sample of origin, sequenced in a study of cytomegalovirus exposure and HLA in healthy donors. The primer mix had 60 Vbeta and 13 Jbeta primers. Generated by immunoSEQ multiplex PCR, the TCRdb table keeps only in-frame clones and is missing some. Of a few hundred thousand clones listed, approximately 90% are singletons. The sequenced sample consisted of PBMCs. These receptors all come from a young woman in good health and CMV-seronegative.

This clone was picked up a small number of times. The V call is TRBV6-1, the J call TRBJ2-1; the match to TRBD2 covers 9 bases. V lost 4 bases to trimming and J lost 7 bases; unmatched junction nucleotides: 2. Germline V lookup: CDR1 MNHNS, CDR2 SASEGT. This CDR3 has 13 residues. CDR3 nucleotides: TGTGCCAGCAGTGGCCTAGCGGGGAATGAGCAGTTCTTC. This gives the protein CASSGLAGNEQFF.

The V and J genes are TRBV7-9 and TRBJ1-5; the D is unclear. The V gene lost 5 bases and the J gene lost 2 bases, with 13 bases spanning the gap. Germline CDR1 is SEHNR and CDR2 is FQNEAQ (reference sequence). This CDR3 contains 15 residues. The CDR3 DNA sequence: TGTGCCAGCAGCGAGGGAGATCGACGCAATCAGCCCCAGCATTTT. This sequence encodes CASSEGDRRNQPQHF.

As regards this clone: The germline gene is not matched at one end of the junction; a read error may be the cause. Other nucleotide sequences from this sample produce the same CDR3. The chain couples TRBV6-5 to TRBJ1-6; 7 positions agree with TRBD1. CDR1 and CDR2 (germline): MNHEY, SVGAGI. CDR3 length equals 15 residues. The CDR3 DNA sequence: TGTGCCAGCAGGGGACAGAGCTCCTATAATTCCCCCCTCCACTTT. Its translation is CASRGQSSYNSPLHF.